Listed below are T cell receptor beta chains from one sample, sequenced in a study of shared clonotypes between healthy human individuals. Assay: immunoSEQ multiplex PCR; the TCRdb copy retains only in-frame clones and omits some. Of roughly 400,000 clones in the sample, 96% were seen once. Specimen: memory CD8+ T cells sorted from blood. The receptors here all came from a man under 40 in good health. The CDR3 runs from the conserved cysteine through the conserved F or W. Fields, in order: V gene, J gene, clone size, D gene, CDR3 DNA, CDR3 protein. D genes are given only for firm matches. Clone size, where shown, is once, few, many, or a class for clones that have expanded.

TRBV5-1	TRBJ2-1	NA	TRBD2	TGCGCCAGCAGCTTGGAAGTAGCGGGAGAAAGTGAGCAGTTCTTC	CASSLEVAGESEQFF
TRBV6-5	TRBJ2-3	once	TRBD2	TGTGCCAGCAACATACTAGCGGGAAGTACAGATACGCAGTATTTT	CASNILAGSTDTQYF
TRBV7-6	TRBJ2-3	NA	TRBD2	TGTGCCAGCAGACTAGCGGGACTAGCCACAGATACGCAGTATTTT	CASRLAGLATDTQYF
TRBV27	TRBJ1-2	NA	TRBD1	TGTGCCAGCAGCGGCAGGGGGATCTATGGCTACACCTTC	CASSGRGIYGYTF
TRBV6-4	TRBJ2-3	once	TRBD2	TGTGCCAGCAGTGCGGGACTAGCGGGGACAGATACGCAGTATTTT	CASSAGLAGTDTQYF
TRBV4-1	TRBJ2-3	NA	NA	TGCGCCAGCAGCCAAGCCTGGGGGGAACACACAGATACGCAGTATTTT	CASSQAWGEHTDTQYF
TRBV5-6	TRBJ2-5	NA	TRBD2	TGTGCCAGCAGCTTGGCACTAGCGCAAGAGTACCAAGAGACCCAGTACTTC	CASSLALAQEYQETQYF
TRBV4-1	TRBJ2-1	once	NA	TGCGCCAGCAGCCAAGTTTTCCTGGTGCAGAACCCCCTGAATGAGCAGTTCTTC	CASSQVFLVQNPLNEQFF
TRBV5-8	TRBJ2-7	NA	NA	TGTGCCAGCAGCTTGGCCGGGCCTTACGAGCAGTACTTC	CASSLAGPYEQYF
TRBV12-5	TRBJ2-1	NA	NA	TGTGCTAGTGGTTTGGCCCAAAATGAGCAGTTCTTC	CASGLAQNEQFF
TRBV4-2	TRBJ2-3	NA	NA	TGTGCCAGCAGCCAAGTCGCAGGTAGCACAGATACGCAGTATTTT	CASSQVAGSTDTQYF